Below are 20 T cell receptor beta chains sequenced from a single sample in a study of T cell repertoires in cytomegalovirus infection. TCRdb called the reads again in MiXCR, with one record for every CDR3 protein. In the table there are 360,000 or so distinct CDR3 sequences, roughly 36% of which are singletons. No antigen has been assigned to these receptors. The specimen comprised cultured PBMCs, sampled from culture after CMV antigen stimulation. These receptors were collected from a human donor in good health (CMV status not recorded). Some clones in this sample may be carry-over from other donors' samples.

This clonotype was picked up a small number of times. The rearrangement joins TRBV7-9 to TRBJ2-5, with D hard to call. The CDR3 runs to 14 residues. V lost 3 bases and J lost 4, with 12 bases in between. Germline V gives CDR1 SEHNR, CDR2 FQNEAQ (reference sequence). The CDR3 sequence: CASSLEGASETQYF. The CDR3 region has the DNA TGTGCCAGCAGCTTGGAAGGAGCTTCAGAGACCCAGTACTTC.

The chain combines TRBV6-5 with TRBJ2-1; 14 bases map to TRBD2. Per the germline V gene, CDR1 is MNHEY and CDR2 is SVGAGI. The J segment lost 8 bases and the V segment lost 0 bases, leaving 12 bases of the junction unmatched. The CDR3 sequence is 19 residues long. CDR3 amino acids: CASSYSSGTSGRIAHEQFF. The CDR3 DNA is TGTGCCAGCAGTTACTCTTCCGGGACTAGCGGGAGAATCGCCCATGAGCAGTTCTTC.

In this sample, this clonotype turned up a few times. The chain carries TRBV7-8 and TRBJ2-1; 12 bases are a match to TRBD2. The CDR3 has 16 amino acids. In germline, CDR1 is SGHVS, CDR2 FQNEAQ. J lost 8 bases, V lost 5 bases, and 10 bases had no gene match. This CDR3 is CASSGSASGGVDEQFF. CDR3 bases: TGTGCCAGCAGCGGCTCGGCTAGCGGGGGGGTCGATGAGCAGTTCTTC.

J is TRBJ1-5 and V is TRBV10-3, with D uncertain. Trimming cost V 3 bases and J 3 bases, with 6 bases left between them. Germline V gives CDR1 ENHRY, CDR2 SYGVKD. The CDR3 length is 13 residues. The CDR3 reads CAISEPPNQPQHF. The CDR3 DNA reads TGTGCCATCAGTGAACCCCCCAATCAGCCCCAGCATTTT.

The chain links TRBV7-2 to TRBJ2-3; D gene uncertain. Germline V gene sequence: CDR1 SGHTA, CDR2 FQGNSA. This CDR3 comprises 13 residues. Deletions cut 5 bases from V and 2 bases from J, with 8 bases between. The CDR3 is CASSPLPTDTQYF. In DNA form, the CDR3 reads TGTGCCAGCAGCCCACTGCCCACAGATACGCAGTATTTT.

V is TRBV19 and J is TRBJ1-2; no clear D gene. The CDR3 spans 15 residues. The V gene's germline CDR1 is LNHDA and CDR2 SQIVND (reference sequence). V was shortened by 1 base and J by 7 bases, with 16 bases between the two germline ends. CDR3 DNA: TGTGCCAGTAGTATAGGCGACCTGGAGTCGGGTGGCTACACCTTC. Translating it yields CASSIGDLESGGYTF.

This clonotype was counted ten times or more. This chain links TRBV5-1 with TRBJ2-1; TRBD2 matches 10 bases. CDR3 size: 13 residues. J was trimmed by 10 bases and V by 7 bases; bases with no gene match: 8. Germline-derived CDR1 and CDR2 are SGHRS and YFSETQ. The CDR3 coding sequence is TGCGCCAGCGAGTTAGCGGGAGGCAGGGAGCAGTTCTTC. As protein: CASELAGGREQFF. Complete variable domain (other parts from reference TRBV5-1 and TRBJ2-1): KAGVTQTPRYLIKTRGQQVTLSCSPISGHRSVSWYQQTPGQGLQFLFEYFSETQRNKGNFPGRFSGRQFSNSRSEMNVSTLELGDSALYLCASELAGGREQFFGPGTRLTVL.

This sequence joins TRBV2 and TRBJ1-6, with D possibly matching TRBD1 (5 bases). This CDR3 has 15 residues. Germline assignment: CDR1 SNHLY and CDR2 FYNNEI. V dropped 7 bases and J dropped 7 bases, with 17 bases sitting between them. The DNA of the CDR3 is TGTGCCAGCACTGGGGGGGAGTGGCCGAATTCACCCCTCCACTTT. Protein sequence: CASTGGEWPNSPLHF.

As for this clonotype: The junction departs from the called germline gene at one end, perhaps through a read error. As DNA, the CDR3 is TGTGCCAGCAGTGATTTCATACCCGGGACTGACAACTTC. Translation: CASSDFIPGTDNF. The J gene is TRBJ2-5, the V gene TRBV2, with D maybe TRBD2 (6 bases). This CDR3 spans 13 amino acids. The germline gives CDR1 SNHLY, CDR2 FYNNEI. The full variable domain, completed using reference TRBV2 and TRBJ2-5, is EPEVTQTPSHQVTQMGQEVILRCVPISNHLYFYWYRQILGQKVEFLVSFYNNEISEKSEIFDDQFSVERPDGSNFTLKIRSTKLEDSAMYFCASSDFIPGTDNFGPGTRLLVL.

The chain joins TRBV6-2 or TRBV6-3 to TRBJ2-3; 9 nucleotides line up with TRBD2. V shed 6 bases, J shed 7 bases, and the junction held 8 bases outside the gene matches. This CDR3 has 14 residues. Germline CDR1 is MNHEY and CDR2 is SVGEGT. The CDR3 DNA sequence: TGTGCCAGCAGAATGCGGGAGGGCTCATATACGCAGTATTTT. Its protein is CASRMREGSYTQYF.

The CDR3 DNA is TGTGCCAGCAGTGACACCTGGGGGGACACTGAAGCTTTCTTT. This sequence encodes CASSDTWGDTEAFF. The chain uses TRBV6-4 and TRBJ1-1, with D perhaps TRBD1 (5 bases). The V gene lost 2 bases and the J gene lost 3 bases, with 10 bases spanning the gap. Germline CDR1 reads MRHNA; CDR2 reads SNTAGT. This CDR3 region has 14 residues.

V usage is TRBV4-1 and J usage is TRBJ1-2, with a tentative D call TRBD1 (5 bases). Trimming stripped 3 bases from V and 9 bases from J, with 8 bases between. This CDR3 has 11 amino acids. CDR1 and CDR2 (germline): MGHRA, YSYEKL. CDR3 DNA sequence: TGCGCCAGCAGCCATGGGGGGAGCTACACCTTC. Its protein is CASSHGGSYTF.

This rearrangement joins TRBV19 to TRBJ2-5; D remains unclear. V lost 6 bases and J 1 base, leaving 12 bases between the germline ends. The germline V gene has CDR1 LNHDA and CDR2 SQIVND (reference sequence). This CDR3 comprises 14 residues. CDR3 region: CASRRSQLQETQYF. The CDR3 region has the DNA TGTGCCAGTAGACGGTCGCAGCTCCAAGAGACCCAGTACTTC.

The chain has TRBV7-2 and TRBJ2-3; D gene ambiguous. V shed 2 bases and J shed 8 bases, with 5 bases lying between them. Germline values: CDR1 SGHTA, CDR2 FQGNSA. This CDR3 spans 11 amino acids. DNA for the CDR3: TGTGCCAGCAGCTTAAAGGGTACGCAGTATTTT. Its translation: CASSLKGTQYF.

The V and J genes are TRBV24-1 and TRBJ2-2; 11 bases match TRBD1. The germline CDR1 and CDR2 sequences are KGHDR and SFDVKD. J was trimmed by 4 bases and V by 0 bases; bases with no gene match: 6. The CDR3 length is 18 residues. In DNA form, the CDR3 reads TGTGCCACCAGTGATTTGGGCACCGGGACAGGGGGCACCGGGGAGCTGTTTTTT. Translation gives CATSDLGTGTGGTGELFF.

V gene TRBV2 combines with J gene TRBJ1-2; no definite D call. Trimming cost V 6 bases and J 5 bases, with 16 bases left between them. The germline CDR1 and CDR2 sequences are SNHLY and FYNNEI. The CDR3 sequence is 14 residues long. CDR3 loop: CASSSDEARYGYTF. The CDR3, as DNA: TGTGCCAGCAGCTCGGACGAGGCTCGGTATGGCTACACCTTC.

The chain carries TRBV4-1 and TRBJ1-1, with no clear D. V lost 0 bases to trimming and J lost 0 bases, with 2 bases between them. Germline V gene lookup returns CDR1 MGHRA and CDR2 YSYEKL. CDR3 size: 13 residues. In nucleotides, the CDR3 is TGCGCCAGCAGCCAAGATGTGAACACTGAAGCTTTCTTT. Protein sequence: CASSQDVNTEAFF.

This clonotype has more than one count but fewer than ten. The rearrangement links TRBV12-3 or TRBV12-4 to TRBJ1-2; D call uncertain. The CDR3 length is 13 residues. V was shortened by 3 bases and J by 14 bases, with 19 bases between the two germline ends. CDR3 DNA sequence: TGTGCCAGCAGTTTCGGGGAGGGCCGATCCTATACCTTC. Translation: CASSFGEGRSYTF.

This clonotype was seen a handful of times. The chain carries TRBV7-8 and TRBJ2-3; TRBD2 agrees at 13 bases. The V gene end was trimmed by 7 bases and the J gene end by 0 bases; junction bases not matched to a gene: 4. CDR3 length: 16 amino acids. The V gene's germline CDR1 is SGHVS and CDR2 FQNEAQ. In DNA form, the CDR3 reads TGTGCCAGCACATCACTAGCGGGGGGGAGCACAGATACGCAGTATTTT. Amino acids: CASTSLAGGSTDTQYF. Using reference TRBV7-8 and TRBJ2-3 for the parts outside the CDR3, the full variable domain is GAGVSQSPRYKVAKRGQDVALRCDPISGHVSLFWYQQALGQGPEFLTYFQNEAQLDKSGLPSDRFFAERPEGSVSTLKIQRTQQEDSAVYLCASTSLAGGSTDTQYFGPGTRLTVL.

This clonotype was seen only a few times. The CDR3 DNA is TGTGCCAGCAGCTTAGCTATTACTAGCGGTTCCACAGATACGCAGTATTTT. It encodes CASSLAITSGSTDTQYF. This sequence joins TRBV7-2 and TRBJ2-3; 8 bases line up with TRBD2. The CDR3 is 17 amino acids. Trimming cost V 0 bases and J 2 bases; bases outside gene matches: 7. From germline, CDR1 is SGHTA and CDR2 FQGNSA.